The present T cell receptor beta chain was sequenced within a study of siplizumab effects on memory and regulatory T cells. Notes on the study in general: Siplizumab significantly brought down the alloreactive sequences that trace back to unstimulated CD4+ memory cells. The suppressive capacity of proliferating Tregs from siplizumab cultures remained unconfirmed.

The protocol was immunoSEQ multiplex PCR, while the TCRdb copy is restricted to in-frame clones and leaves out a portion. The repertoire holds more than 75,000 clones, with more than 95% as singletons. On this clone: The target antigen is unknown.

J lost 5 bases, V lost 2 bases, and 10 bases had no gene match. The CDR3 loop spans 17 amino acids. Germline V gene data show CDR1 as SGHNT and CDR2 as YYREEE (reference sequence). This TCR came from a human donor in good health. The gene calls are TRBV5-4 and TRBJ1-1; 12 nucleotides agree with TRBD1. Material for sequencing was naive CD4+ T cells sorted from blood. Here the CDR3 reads CASSFGPGQGARTEAFF. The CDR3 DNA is TGTGCCAGCAGCTTTGGACCGGGACAGGGGGCGCGGACTGAAGCTTTCTTT.